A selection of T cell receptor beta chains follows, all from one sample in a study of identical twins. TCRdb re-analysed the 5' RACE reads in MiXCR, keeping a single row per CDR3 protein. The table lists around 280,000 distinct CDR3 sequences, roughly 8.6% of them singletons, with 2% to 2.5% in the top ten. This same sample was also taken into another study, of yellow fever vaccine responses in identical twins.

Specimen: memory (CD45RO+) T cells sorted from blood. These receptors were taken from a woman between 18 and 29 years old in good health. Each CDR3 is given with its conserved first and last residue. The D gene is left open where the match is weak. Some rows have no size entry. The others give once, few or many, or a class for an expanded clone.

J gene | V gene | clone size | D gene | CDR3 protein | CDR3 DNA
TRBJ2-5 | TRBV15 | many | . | CATSRADIIETQYF | TGTGCCACCAGCAGAGCGGACATTATCGAGACCCAGTACTTC
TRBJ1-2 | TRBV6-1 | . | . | CASSEGAGYTF | TGTGCCAGCAGTGAGGGGGCTGGCTACACCTTC
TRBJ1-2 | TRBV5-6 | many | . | CASSLGLSLSF | TGTGCCAGCAGCTTGGGTCTGTCGCTTTCCTTC
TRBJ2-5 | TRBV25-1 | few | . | CASSESGAGSETQYF | TGTGCCAGCAGTGAATCAGGGGCAGGGTCAGAGACCCAGTACTTC
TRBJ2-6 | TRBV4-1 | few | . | CASSQVDFWANVLTF | TGCGCCAGCAGCCAGGTCGACTTCTGGGCCAACGTCCTGACTTTC
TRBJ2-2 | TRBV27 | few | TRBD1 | CASSLSDRGGSRELFF | TGTGCCAGCAGTTTATCGGACAGGGGGGGAAGCAGGGAGCTGTTTTTT
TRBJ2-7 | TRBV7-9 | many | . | CASSLGPSEQYF | TGTGCCAGCAGCTTGGGCCCGAGCGAGCAGTACTTC
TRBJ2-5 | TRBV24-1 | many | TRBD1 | CATSGDRGGSETQYF | TGTGCCACCAGTGGGGACAGGGGAGGGTCAGAGACCCAGTACTTC
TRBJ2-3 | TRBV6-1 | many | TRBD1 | CASSLTGADTQYF | TGTGCCAGCAGCCTGACAGGGGCAGATACGCAGTATTTT
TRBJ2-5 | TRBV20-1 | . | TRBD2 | CSARSRLAGGPVETQYF | TGCAGTGCTAGATCCCGACTAGCGGGGGGGCCGGTAGAGACCCAGTACTTC
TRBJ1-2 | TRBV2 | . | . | CASRSNTNYGYTF | TGTGCCAGCAGATCCAATACTAACTATGGCTACACCTTC
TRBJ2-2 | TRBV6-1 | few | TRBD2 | CASRRRTSGNTNTGELFF | TGTGCCAGCAGGCGAAGGACTAGCGGAAACACGAACACCGGGGAGCTGTTTTTT
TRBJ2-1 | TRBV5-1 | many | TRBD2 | CASSPLGGVGYNEQFF | TGCGCCAGCAGCCCCCTGGGGGGGGTAGGATACAATGAGCAGTTCTTC
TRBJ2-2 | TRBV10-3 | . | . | CAISESIKAPNTGELFF | TGTGCCATCAGTGAGTCTATCAAGGCTCCAAACACCGGGGAGCTGTTTTTT
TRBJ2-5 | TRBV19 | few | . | CASSRDGKYQETQYF | TGTGCCAGTAGTAGGGACGGGAAGTACCAAGAGACCCAGTACTTC
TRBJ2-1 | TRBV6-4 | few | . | CASSDTTHNEQFF | TGTGCCAGCAGTGACACGACCCACAATGAGCAGTTCTTC
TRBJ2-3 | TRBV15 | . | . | CATSKKGPSTDTQYF | TGTGCCACCAGCAAAAAGGGACCTAGCACAGATACGCAGTATTTT
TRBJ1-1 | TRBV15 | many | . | CATSRVAGMNTEAFF | TGTGCCACCAGCAGAGTTGCAGGGATGAACACTGAAGCTTTCTTT
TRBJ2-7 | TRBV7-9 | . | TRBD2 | CASSRPGTSGAYEQYF | TGTGCCAGCAGCCGTCCCGGGACTAGCGGGGCCTACGAGCAGTACTTC
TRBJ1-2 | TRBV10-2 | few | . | CASSGSSANYGYTF | TGCGCCAGCAGTGGTTCAAGTGCTAACTATGGCTACACCTTC
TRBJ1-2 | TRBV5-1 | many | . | CASSLEAAVYGYTF | TGCGCCAGCAGCTTGGAGGCAGCGGTATATGGCTACACCTTC
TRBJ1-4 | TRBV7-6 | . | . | CASSRTESTNEKLFF | TGTGCCAGCAGCAGGACAGAGTCAACTAATGAAAAACTGTTTTTT
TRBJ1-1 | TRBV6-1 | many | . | CASRPSGTRTEAFF | TGTGCCAGCAGACCCTCCGGGACTCGCACTGAAGCTTTCTTT
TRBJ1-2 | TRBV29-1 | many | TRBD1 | CSVDLQGRYGTYTF | TGCAGCGTAGACCTACAGGGGAGATACGGTACCTACACCTTC
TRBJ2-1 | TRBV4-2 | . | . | CASSQDLPNNEQFF | TGTGCCAGCAGCCAAGACCTTCCAAACAATGAGCAGTTCTTC
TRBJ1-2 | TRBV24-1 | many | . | CATWTDLYGYTF | TGTGCCACTTGGACAGACCTTTATGGCTACACCTTC
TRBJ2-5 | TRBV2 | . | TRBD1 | CASSETGVETQYF | TGTGCCAGCAGCGAAACAGGGGTCGAGACCCAGTACTTC
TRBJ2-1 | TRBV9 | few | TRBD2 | CASSVGLAGGLSFNEQFF | TGTGCCAGCAGCGTAGGGTTAGCGGGGGGGCTATCCTTCAATGAGCAGTTCTTC
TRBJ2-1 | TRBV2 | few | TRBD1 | CASSEGQAARNEQFF | TGTGCCAGCAGTGAGGGACAGGCAGCTAGAAATGAGCAGTTCTTC
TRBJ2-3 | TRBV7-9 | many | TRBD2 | CASSLLAGGTSTDTQYF | TGTGCCAGCAGCTTGCTAGCGGGAGGGACTAGCACAGATACGCAGTATTTT
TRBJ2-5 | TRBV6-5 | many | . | CASSYGAGLPQETQYF | TGTGCCAGCAGTTACGGGGCGGGACTCCCCCAAGAGACCCAGTACTTC
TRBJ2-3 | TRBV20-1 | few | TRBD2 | CSAPTSGGPDTQYF | TGCAGTGCCCCGACTAGCGGGGGCCCAGATACGCAGTATTTT
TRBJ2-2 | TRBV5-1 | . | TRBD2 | CASSLFSGRFSTGELVF | TGCGCCAGCAGCTTGTTTAGCGGGAGGTTTAGCACCGGGGAGCTGGTTTTT
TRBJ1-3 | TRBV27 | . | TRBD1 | CASSLTGAPGNTIYF | TGTGCCAGCAGTTTAACAGGGGCGCCTGGAAACACCATATATTTT
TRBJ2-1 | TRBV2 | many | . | CASVTERVANNEQFF | TGTGCCAGCGTCACGGAAAGGGTAGCAAACAATGAGCAGTTCTTC
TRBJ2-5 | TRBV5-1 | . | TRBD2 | CASSLAGGIGETQYF | TGCGCCAGCAGCTTGGCGGGGGGAATAGGGGAGACCCAGTACTTC
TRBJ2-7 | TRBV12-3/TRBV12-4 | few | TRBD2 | CASSLGGRVNEQYF | TGTGCCAGCAGTTTAGGTGGGAGGGTTAACGAGCAGTACTTC
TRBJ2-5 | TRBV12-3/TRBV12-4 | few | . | CASSLFAWGIQETQYF | TGTGCCAGCAGTTTGTTCGCGTGGGGGATCCAAGAGACCCAGTACTTC
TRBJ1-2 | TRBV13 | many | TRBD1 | CASSLGQGMGGYTF | TGTGCCAGCAGCTTGGGACAGGGGATGGGAGGCTACACCTTC
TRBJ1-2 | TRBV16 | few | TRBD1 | CASSLQGILDYGYTF | TGTGCCAGCAGCCTACAGGGGATTCTAGACTATGGCTACACCTTC
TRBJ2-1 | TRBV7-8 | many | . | CASSNTRSRQFF | TGTGCCAGCAGCAACACTAGAAGTCGGCAGTTCTTC
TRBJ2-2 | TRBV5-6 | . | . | CASSLDVRELFF | TGTGCCAGCAGCTTGGATGTGAGGGAGCTGTTTTTT
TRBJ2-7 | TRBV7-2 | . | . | CASSLVGGGGFYEQYF | TGTGCCAGCAGCTTAGTAGGGGGCGGGGGATTTTACGAGCAGTACTTC